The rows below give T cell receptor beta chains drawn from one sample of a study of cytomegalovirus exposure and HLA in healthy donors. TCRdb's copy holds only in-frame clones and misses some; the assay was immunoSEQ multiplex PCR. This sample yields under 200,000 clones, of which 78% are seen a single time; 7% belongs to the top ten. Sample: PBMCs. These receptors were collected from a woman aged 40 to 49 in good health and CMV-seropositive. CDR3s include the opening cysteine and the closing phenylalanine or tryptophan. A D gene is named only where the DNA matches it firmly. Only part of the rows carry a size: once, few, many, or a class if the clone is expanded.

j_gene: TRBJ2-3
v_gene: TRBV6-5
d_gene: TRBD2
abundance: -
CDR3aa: CASSGLAGVADTQYF
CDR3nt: TGTGCCAGCAGCGGACTAGCGGGGGTTGCAGATACGCAGTATTTT

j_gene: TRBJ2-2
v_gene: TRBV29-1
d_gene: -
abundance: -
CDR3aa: CSVRQGGTGELFF
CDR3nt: TGCAGCGTTCGCCAGGGTGGCACCGGGGAGCTGTTTTTT

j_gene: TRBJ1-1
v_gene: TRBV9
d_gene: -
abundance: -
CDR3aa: CASSVTPNTEAFF
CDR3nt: TGTGCCAGCAGCGTCACACCGAACACTGAAGCTTTCTTT

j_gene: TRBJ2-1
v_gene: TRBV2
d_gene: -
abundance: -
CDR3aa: CASRMTGGNEQFF
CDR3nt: TGTGCCAGCAGAATGACAGGCGGGAATGAGCAGTTCTTC

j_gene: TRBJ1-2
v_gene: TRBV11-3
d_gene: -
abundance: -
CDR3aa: CASSDVAGDGYTF
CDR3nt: TGTGCCAGCAGCGACGTGGCAGGGGACGGCTACACCTTC

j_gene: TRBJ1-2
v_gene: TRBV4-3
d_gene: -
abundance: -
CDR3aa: CASSQDVVLSYGYTF
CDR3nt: TGCGCCAGCAGCCAAGATGTAGTCCTCTCCTATGGCTACACCTTC

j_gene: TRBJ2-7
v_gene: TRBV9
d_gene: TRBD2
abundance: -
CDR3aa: CASSVDPSGGAREQYF
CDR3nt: TGTGCCAGCAGCGTAGATCCCAGCGGGGGGGCCAGGGAGCAGTACTTC

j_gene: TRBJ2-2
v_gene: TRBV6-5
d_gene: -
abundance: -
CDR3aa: CASSPGQNTGELFF
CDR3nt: TGTGCCAGCAGCCCGGGACAGAACACCGGGGAGCTGTTTTTT

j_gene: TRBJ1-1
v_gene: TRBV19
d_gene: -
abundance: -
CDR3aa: CASSIVTGGNTEAFF
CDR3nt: TGTGCCAGTAGTATAGTGACGGGGGGGAACACTGAAGCTTTCTTT

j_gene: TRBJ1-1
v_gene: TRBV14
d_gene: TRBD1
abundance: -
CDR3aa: CASSQSGRGLVEAFF
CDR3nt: TGTGCCAGCAGCCAATCGGGCAGGGGGCTAGTTGAAGCTTTCTTT

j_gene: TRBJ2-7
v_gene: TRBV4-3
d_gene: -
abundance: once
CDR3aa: CARTEVRGPYEQYF
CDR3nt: TGCGCCCGGACAGAGGTGAGAGGACCCTACGAGCAGTACTTC

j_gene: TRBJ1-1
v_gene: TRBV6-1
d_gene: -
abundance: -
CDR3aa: CASSEERDTLEAFF
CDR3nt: TGTGCCAGCAGTGAAGAGAGGGACACTTTAGAAGCTTTCTTT

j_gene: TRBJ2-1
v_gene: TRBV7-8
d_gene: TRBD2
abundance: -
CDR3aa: CASSFARETYNEQFF
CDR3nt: TGTGCCAGCAGCTTCGCGCGGGAGACCTACAATGAGCAGTTCTTC

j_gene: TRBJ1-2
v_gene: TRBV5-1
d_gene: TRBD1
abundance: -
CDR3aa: CASSSPGQGAGYTF
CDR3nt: TGCGCCAGCAGCTCTCCGGGACAGGGAGCCGGCTACACCTTC

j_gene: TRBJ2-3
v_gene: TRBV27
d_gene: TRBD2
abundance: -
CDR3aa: CASSESGGTPDTQYF
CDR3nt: TGTGCCAGCAGTGAAAGCGGGGGGACTCCAGATACGCAGTATTTT

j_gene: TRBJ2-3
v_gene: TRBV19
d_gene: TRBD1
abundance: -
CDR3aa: CASSISGTGSSDTQYF
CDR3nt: TGTGCCAGTAGTATATCCGGGACAGGGTCCTCAGATACGCAGTATTTT

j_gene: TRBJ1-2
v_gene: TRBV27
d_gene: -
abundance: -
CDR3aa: CASRDPGDGYTF
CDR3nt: TGTGCCAGCCGTGACCCAGGGGATGGCTACACCTTC

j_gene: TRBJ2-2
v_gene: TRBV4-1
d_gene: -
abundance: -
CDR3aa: CASSQAVGELFF
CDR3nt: TGCGCCAGCAGCCAAGCCGTAGGGGAGCTGTTTTTT

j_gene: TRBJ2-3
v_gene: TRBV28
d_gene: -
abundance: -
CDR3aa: CASDTRMIRTDTQYF
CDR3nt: TGTGCCAGCGACACCCGGATGATTCGCACAGATACGCAGTATTTT

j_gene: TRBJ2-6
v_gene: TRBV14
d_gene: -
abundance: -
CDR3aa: CASSLIQGRGANVLTF
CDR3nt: TGTGCCAGCAGCCTTATACAGGGCCGGGGGGCCAACGTCCTGACTTTC

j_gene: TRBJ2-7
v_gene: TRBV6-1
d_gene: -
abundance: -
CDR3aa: CASSAEGWGEQYF
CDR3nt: TGTGCCAGCAGCGCAGAGGGTTGGGGCGAGCAGTACTTC

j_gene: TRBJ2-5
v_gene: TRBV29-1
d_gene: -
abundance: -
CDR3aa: CSVEDFPGGETQYF
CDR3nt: TGCAGCGTTGAAGATTTTCCCGGCGGAGAGACCCAGTACTTC

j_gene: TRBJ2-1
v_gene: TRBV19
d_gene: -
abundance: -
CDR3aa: CASSIGQGDEQFF
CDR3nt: TGTGCCAGTAGTATAGGCCAGGGTGATGAGCAGTTCTTC

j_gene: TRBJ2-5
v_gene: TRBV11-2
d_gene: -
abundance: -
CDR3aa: CASSERLGPETQYF
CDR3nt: TGTGCCAGCAGCGAAAGACTAGGACCAGAGACCCAGTACTTC

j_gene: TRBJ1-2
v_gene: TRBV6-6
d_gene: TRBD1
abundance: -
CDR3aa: CASSSRGRDNYGYTF
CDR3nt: TGTGCCAGCAGCTCCAGGGGGCGCGATAACTATGGCTACACCTTC

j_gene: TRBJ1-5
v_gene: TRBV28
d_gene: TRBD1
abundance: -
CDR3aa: CASTEQGAGNQPQHF
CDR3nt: TGTGCCAGCACCGAACAGGGGGCTGGCAATCAGCCCCAGCATTTT

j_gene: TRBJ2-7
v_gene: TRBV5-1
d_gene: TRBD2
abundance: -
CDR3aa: CASSAGLAGDYEQYF
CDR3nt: TGCGCCAGCAGCGCCGGACTAGCGGGGGACTACGAGCAGTACTTC

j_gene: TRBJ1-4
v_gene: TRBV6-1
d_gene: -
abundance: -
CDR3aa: CASSVKGRNEKLFF
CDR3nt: TGCGCCAGCAGTGTGAAGGGGCGCAATGAAAAACTGTTTTTT

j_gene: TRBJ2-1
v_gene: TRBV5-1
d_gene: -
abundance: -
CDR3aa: CASSTDGSSYNEQFF
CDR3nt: TGCGCCAGCAGCACGGATGGGAGCTCCTACAATGAGCAGTTCTTC

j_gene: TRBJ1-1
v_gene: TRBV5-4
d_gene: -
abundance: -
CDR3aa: CASSLVQGSNTEAFF
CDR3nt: TGTGCCAGCAGCTTGGTTCAGGGTTCGAACACTGAAGCTTTCTTT

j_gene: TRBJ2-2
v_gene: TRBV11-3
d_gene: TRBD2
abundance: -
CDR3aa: CASSPPSGDTGELFF
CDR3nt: TGTGCCAGCAGCCCCCCTAGCGGAGACACCGGGGAGCTGTTTTTT

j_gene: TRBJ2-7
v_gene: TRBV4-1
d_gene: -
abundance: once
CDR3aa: CASSQIDGSDYEQYF
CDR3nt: TGCGCCAGCAGCCAGATTGATGGTAGCGATTACGAGCAGTACTTC

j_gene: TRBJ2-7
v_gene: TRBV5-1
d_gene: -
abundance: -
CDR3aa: CASSYRTAYEQYF
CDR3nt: TGCGCCAGCAGCTACAGGACAGCCTACGAGCAGTACTTC

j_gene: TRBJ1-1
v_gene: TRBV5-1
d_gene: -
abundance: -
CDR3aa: CASSKDPGGDTEAFF
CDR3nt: TGCGCCAGCAGTAAAGACCCTGGAGGGGACACTGAAGCTTTCTTT

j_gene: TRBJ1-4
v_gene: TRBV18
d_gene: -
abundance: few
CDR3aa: CASSPGGGREKLFF
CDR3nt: TGTGCCAGCTCACCAGGCGGGGGCCGGGAAAAACTGTTTTTT

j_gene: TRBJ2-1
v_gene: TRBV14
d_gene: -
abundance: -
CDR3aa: CASSQESGNEQFF
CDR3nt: TGTGCCAGCAGCCAAGAGTCGGGCAATGAGCAGTTCTTC

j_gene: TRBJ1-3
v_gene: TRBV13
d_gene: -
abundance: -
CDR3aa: CASSSPYEAGDALPGNTIYF
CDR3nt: TGTGCCAGCAGCTCACCCTATGAGGCAGGGGACGCTTTACCTGGAAACACCATATATTTT

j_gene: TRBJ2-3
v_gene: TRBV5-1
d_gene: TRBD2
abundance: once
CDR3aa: CASSFSGGGTDTQYF
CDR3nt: TGCGCCAGCAGCTTTAGCGGGGGGGGCACAGATACGCAGTATTTT

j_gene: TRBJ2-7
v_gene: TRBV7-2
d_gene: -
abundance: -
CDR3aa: CASSFSDYEQYF
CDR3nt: TGTGCCAGCAGCTTCAGCGACTACGAGCAGTACTTC

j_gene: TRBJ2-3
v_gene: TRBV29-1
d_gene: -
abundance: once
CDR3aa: CSVMPGFASSTDTQYF
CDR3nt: TGCAGCGTTATGCCGGGGTTCGCCTCTAGCACAGATACGCAGTATTTT

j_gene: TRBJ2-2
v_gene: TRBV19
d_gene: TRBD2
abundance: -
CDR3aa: CASSMPLGLAGGNTGELFF
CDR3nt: TGTGCCAGTAGTATGCCCCTGGGACTAGCGGGGGGGAACACCGGGGAGCTGTTTTTT